The 14 T cell receptor beta chains in this list originate from one sample, sequenced in a study of blood T cell repertoires in COVID-19. The data were produced by immunoSEQ multiplex PCR, yet TCRdb's version contains in-frame clones alone and is incomplete. The table includes over 200,000 clones, around 90% detected once. The sequenced sample consisted of peripheral blood. These receptors came from a man between 60 and 75 years old who had recovered from COVID-19.

This chain links TRBV7-8 with TRBJ2-7; 13 bases agree with TRBD2. Trimming cost V 5 bases and J 2 bases; bases outside gene matches: 3. The CDR3 covers 15 residues. Per the germline V gene, CDR1 is SGHVS and CDR2 is FQNEAQ. CDR3 nucleotides: TGTGCCAGCAGCCTAGGACTAGCGGGGGCCTACGAGCAGTACTTC. This codes for CASSLGLAGAYEQYF.

CDR3 nucleotides: TGTGCCATCAGTGAGTGGGCGAACACTGAAGCTTTCTTT. Translation gives CAISEWANTEAFF. This chain links TRBV10-3 with TRBJ1-1, with D uncertain. Per germline, CDR1 ENHRY and CDR2 SYGVKD. This CDR3 is built from 13 residues. With 1 base removed from V and 1 base from J, the gap between germline ends came to 4 bases.

This chain joins TRBV20-1 and TRBJ2-1, with TRBD1 as a possible D gene (5 bases). This CDR3 has 10 amino acids. Trimming cost V 5 bases and J 15 bases, with 14 bases left between them. The germline V gene encodes CDR1 DFQATT and CDR2 SNEGSKA (reference sequence). This CDR3 reads CSAGRDSPFF. The CDR3 DNA reads as TGCAGTGCTGGCCGAGACAGCCCGTTCTTC.

This clone occurred a few times. V is TRBV5-4 and J is TRBJ2-1, with D possibly being TRBD1 (5 bases). Germline loops: CDR1 SGHNT, CDR2 YYREEE (reference sequence). This CDR3 has 17 residues. V lost 0 bases and J 2 bases, leaving 15 bases between the germline ends. The CDR3 loop is CASSLDSPGLPYNEQFF. The CDR3 bases are TGTGCCAGCAGCTTGGACAGTCCAGGGCTCCCCTACAATGAGCAGTTCTTC.

The J gene is TRBJ2-2, the V gene TRBV5-4, with TRBD2 identical over 11 bases. Germline lookup yields CDR1 SGHNT and CDR2 YYREEE (reference sequence). The CDR3 spans 19 residues. Trimming took 0 bases from V and 4 from J; bases not matched to a gene: 11. CDR3 nucleotide sequence: TGTGCCAGCAGCTTGGGCCCCTATAGCGGGGGGGCGGGCACCGGGGAGCTGTTTTTT. This translates into CASSLGPYSGGAGTGELFF.

This rearrangement joins TRBV7-3 to TRBJ1-1; possible D gene TRBD1, 6 bases. The germline gives CDR1 SGHTA, CDR2 FQGTGA. The CDR3 loop spans 13 amino acids. V gave up 4 bases and J gave up 6 bases, with 12 bases separating them. CDR3 sequence (DNA): TGTGCCAGCAGCTCCGACAGGTATGCTGAAGCTTTCTTT. This encodes CASSSDRYAEAFF.

V and J are TRBV29-1 and TRBJ2-7, with 7 bases aligning to TRBD2. The germline V gene encodes CDR1 SQVTM and CDR2 ANQGSEA. The CDR3 covers 14 residues. J lost 1 base, V lost 6 bases, and 9 bases had no gene match. The CDR3 coding sequence is TGCAGCGTGGGGAGGGGCGTACTGTCCTACGAGCAGTACTTC. Translating gives CSVGRGVLSYEQYF.

The gene calls are TRBV3-1 (or the pseudogene TRBV3-2) and TRBJ1-6, with D unresolved. CDR3 length equals 14 residues. Germline V gene data show CDR1 as LGHDT and CDR2 as YNNKEL (reference sequence). V was pared by 4 bases and J by 7 bases, with 11 bases between. DNA of the CDR3: TGTGCCAGCAGCCGCGGCGGAACGAATTCACCCCTCCACTTT. Translating gives CASSRGGTNSPLHF.

The V gene is TRBV28, the J gene TRBJ2-6, with 7 bases matching TRBD1. The V and J ends lost 5 bases and 2 bases, in that order; junction bases with no gene match: 3. This CDR3 has 15 amino acids. Germline CDR1 and CDR2: MDHEN and SYDVKM. CDR3 region: CASSRQGTGANVLTF. CDR3 nucleotide sequence: TGTGCCAGCAGTCGACAGGGCACTGGGGCCAACGTCCTGACTTTC. Together with reference TRBV28 and TRBJ2-6, the CDR3 gives the full variable domain: DVKVTQSSRYLVKRTGEKVFLECVQDMDHENMFWYRQDPGLGLRLIYFSYDVKMKEKGDIPEGYSVSREKKERFSLILESASTNQTSMYLCASSRQGTGANVLTFGAGSRLTVL.

This clone occurred a few times. The rearrangement links TRBV7-9 to TRBJ2-7; 8 bases match TRBD1. CDR1 is SEHNR, CDR2 FQNEAQ, per germline (reference sequence). Trimming at V came to 5 bases and at J to 3 bases, leaving 15 bases not matched to a gene. This CDR3 is 17 amino acids long. CDR3 bases: TGTGCCAGCAGCCAAGGCTATAGTACTGACAGGGGCTACGAGCAGTACTTC. Translating it yields CASSQGYSTDRGYEQYF.

The chain employs TRBV30 and TRBJ1-3; 10 bases match TRBD1. The length of the CDR3 is 14 residues. The V gene end was trimmed by 4 bases and the J gene end by 4 bases; junction bases not matched to a gene: 4. Per the germline V gene, CDR1 is GTSNPN and CDR2 is SVGIG (reference sequence). Written as DNA, the CDR3 is TGTGCCTGGACGACAGGGGGCAGGGGAAACACCATATATTTT. Residues: CAWTTGGRGNTIYF.

The chain joins TRBV5-1 to TRBJ2-5; D call uncertain. Germline loops: CDR1 SGHRS, CDR2 YFSETQ. This CDR3 region has 12 residues. Trimming took 1 base from V and 4 from J, leaving 5 bases between them. CDR3 nucleotides: TGCGCCAGCAGCTTGTCCCGAGAGACCCAGTACTTC. It encodes CASSLSRETQYF.

V is TRBV4-1 and J is TRBJ2-5; TRBD2 matches at 7 bases. V was pared by 1 base and J by 2 bases, with 4 bases of the junction left unmatched. The V gene's germline CDR1 is MGHRA and CDR2 YSYEKL. This CDR3 has 15 amino acids. The CDR3 protein is CASSQGIAGQETQYF. The CDR3 bases are TGCGCCAGCAGCCAAGGAATAGCGGGTCAAGAGACCCAGTACTTC.

This clone was counted a single time. The chain couples TRBV7-2 to TRBJ1-1, with 8 bases that match TRBD1. Germline CDR1 reads SGHTA; CDR2 reads FQGNSA. V was pared by 1 base and J by 1 base, with 11 bases of the junction left unmatched. CDR3 size: 18 residues. The CDR3 here is CASSLVPTGARGNTEAFF. CDR3 nucleotides: TGTGCCAGCAGCTTAGTCCCGACAGGGGCTAGGGGGAACACTGAAGCTTTCTTT.